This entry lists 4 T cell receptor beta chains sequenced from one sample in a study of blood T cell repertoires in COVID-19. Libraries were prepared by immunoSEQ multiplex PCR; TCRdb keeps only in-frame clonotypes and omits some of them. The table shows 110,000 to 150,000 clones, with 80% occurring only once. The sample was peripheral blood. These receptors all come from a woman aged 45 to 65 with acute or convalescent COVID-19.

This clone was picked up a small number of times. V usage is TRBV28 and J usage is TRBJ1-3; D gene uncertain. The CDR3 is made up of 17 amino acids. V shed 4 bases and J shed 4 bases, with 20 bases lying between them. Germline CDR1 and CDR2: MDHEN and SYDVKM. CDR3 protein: CASSSPRGIVRGNTIYF. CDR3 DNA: TGTGCCAGCAGTTCGCCCCGAGGCATCGTGAGGGGAAACACCATATATTTT.

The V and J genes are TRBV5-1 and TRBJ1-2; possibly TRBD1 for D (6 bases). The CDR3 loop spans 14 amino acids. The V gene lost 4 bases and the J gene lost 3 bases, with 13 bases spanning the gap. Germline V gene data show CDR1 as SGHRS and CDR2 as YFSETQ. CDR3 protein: CASSKDRTDYGYTF. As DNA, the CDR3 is TGCGCCAGCAGCAAGGACAGAACTGACTATGGCTACACCTTC.

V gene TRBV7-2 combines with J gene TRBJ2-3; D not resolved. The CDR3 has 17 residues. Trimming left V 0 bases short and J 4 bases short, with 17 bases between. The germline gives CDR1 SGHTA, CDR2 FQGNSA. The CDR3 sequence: CASSLARYSLEADTQYF. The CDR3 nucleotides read TGTGCCAGCAGCTTAGCGAGATATTCTTTAGAGGCAGATACGCAGTATTTT.

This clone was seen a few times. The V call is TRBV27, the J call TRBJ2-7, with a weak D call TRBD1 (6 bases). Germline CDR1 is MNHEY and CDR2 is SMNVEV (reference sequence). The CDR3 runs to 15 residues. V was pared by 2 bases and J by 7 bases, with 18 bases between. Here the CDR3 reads CASSLGLGRGGEQYF. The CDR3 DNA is TGTGCCAGCAGTTTAGGGTTGGGCAGGGGCGGTGAGCAGTACTTC.